This is a list of T cell receptor beta chains from one sample in a study of blood T cell repertoires in COVID-19. Sequenced by immunoSEQ multiplex PCR; TCRdb stores in-frame clones only, minus some. The sample lists 95,000 to 150,000 clones; approximately 83% were seen once. Sequencing input: peripheral blood. All receptors derive from a woman aged 70-85 years with acute or convalescent COVID-19. Each CDR3 is given with its conserved first and last residue. The D gene is left open where the match is weak. Clone size, where shown, is once, few, many, or a class for clones that have expanded.

D	size	V	J	DNA	CDR3
-	-	TRBV19	TRBJ1-6	TGTGCCACCGGAGGACAGAATAATTCACCCCTCCACTTT	CATGGQNNSPLHF
-	-	TRBV14	TRBJ2-7	TGTGCCAACCACCGAGGCCAGGGCCTGACGAGAGAGCAGTACTTC	CANHRGQGLTREQYF
-	once	TRBV7-2	TRBJ1-1	TGTGCCAGCAGCTCCACCCCTATAACAGGGATCAACACTGAAGCTTTCTTT	CASSSTPITGINTEAFF
-	-	TRBV5-1	TRBJ2-3	TGCGCCAGCACCTCCTCCCCCGGCACAGATACGCAGTATTTT	CASTSSPGTDTQYF
TRBD2	-	TRBV7-9	TRBJ2-5	TGTGCCAGCAGCCTCCGGAGGATTAGCGGGGTCCCCCAAGAGACCCAGTACTTC	CASSLRRISGVPQETQYF
-	-	TRBV7-9	TRBJ2-3	TGTGCCAGCAGCCCCCCCGGGGATACGCAGTATTTT	CASSPPGDTQYF
TRBD1	-	TRBV12-3/TRBV12-4	TRBJ1-2	TGTGCCAGCAGAAGACAGGGGAACTATGGCTACACCTTC	CASRRQGNYGYTF
TRBD1	-	TRBV5-4	TRBJ1-2	TGTGCCAGCAGCGGTATACAGGGGGAGGATGGCTACACCTTC	CASSGIQGEDGYTF
-	-	TRBV27	TRBJ1-6	TGTGCCAGCAGTCGACGCATACAGAGCAGCTCCTATAATTCACCCCTCCACTTT	CASSRRIQSSSYNSPLHF
TRBD1	-	TRBV19	TRBJ1-2	TGTGCCACCTTATCCGCCGGGACAGTCTATGGCTACACCTTC	CATLSAGTVYGYTF
-	many	TRBV2	TRBJ1-2	TGTGCCAGCAGTGAAGCCACAGTTAACTATGGCTACACCTTC	CASSEATVNYGYTF
TRBD1	-	TRBV6-2/TRBV6-3	TRBJ1-5	TGTGCCAGCAGTTACTCGACAGGGGGCTCTTATCAGCCCCAGCATTTT	CASSYSTGGSYQPQHF
-	-	TRBV11-2	TRBJ1-3	TGTGCCAGCAGCTCTCTATCAAGGGGCATCTCTGGAAACACCATATATTTT	CASSSLSRGISGNTIYF
-	-	TRBV6-5	TRBJ1-2	TGTGCCACCCTTTTTCAGGGCTATGGCTACACCTTC	CATLFQGYGYTF
-	-	TRBV10-3	TRBJ2-3	TGTGCCATCAGTGTGCTAGGCGGAAGGACAGATACGCAGTATTTT	CAISVLGGRTDTQYF
TRBD1	-	TRBV5-1	TRBJ2-7	TGCGCCAGCAGCTTAGACAGGGACGAGCAGTACTTC	CASSLDRDEQYF
TRBD2	-	TRBV5-4	TRBJ2-5	TGTGCCAGCAGTTCGGGACTAGCGGAAGAGACCCAGTACTTC	CASSSGLAEETQYF
-	-	TRBV6-2/TRBV6-3	TRBJ1-4	TGTGCCAGCAGATACCGAGGGACTAATGAAAAACTGTTTTTT	CASRYRGTNEKLFF
TRBD1	-	TRBV19	TRBJ1-4	TGTGCCAGTAGTAAGGACAGGGAGTACGGTGAAAAACTGTTTTTT	CASSKDREYGEKLFF
TRBD2	-	TRBV2	TRBJ2-3	TGTGCCAGTTCCGGGACTAGCGGTTCTCAGGGTACGCAGTATTTT	CASSGTSGSQGTQYF
-	few	TRBV24-1	TRBJ2-2	TGTGCCACCAGTGAGCCCGGGACACTGAATACCGGGGAGCTGTTTTTT	CATSEPGTLNTGELFF
-	-	TRBV11-3	TRBJ2-7	TGTGCCAGCAGCTTATGGCAGGGGACGGACGAGCAGTACTTC	CASSLWQGTDEQYF